The rows below give T cell receptor beta chains drawn from one sample of a study of T cells expressing NK-cell markers. Using the 5' RACE reads, TCRdb records one entry per CDR3 protein without DNA. The sample table sets out fewer than 300,000 distinct CDR3 sequences. The sequencing sample was made of blood T cells: a sorted CD56 or NKG2C T cell subset, CD4+ or CD8+ T cells, or bulk PBMC T cells (not recorded which). The receptors derive from a woman between 18 and 70 years old in good health. CDR3s include the opening cysteine and the closing phenylalanine or tryptophan. Each record gives: V gene, J gene, CDR3 protein.

v_call: TRBV15; j_call: TRBJ2-3; cdr3_aa: CATSRASSDTQYF
v_call: TRBV20-1; j_call: TRBJ2-2; cdr3_aa: CSARVRTRVRGELFF
v_call: TRBV29-1; j_call: TRBJ1-1; cdr3_aa: CSGSGVNTEAFF
v_call: TRBV7-2; j_call: TRBJ2-5; cdr3_aa: CASSLFGLAVGETQYF
v_call: TRBV5-8; j_call: TRBJ1-4; cdr3_aa: CASSHRDRGNEKLFF
v_call: TRBV10-3; j_call: TRBJ2-7; cdr3_aa: CAISASGTGASYEQYF
v_call: TRBV12-3/TRBV12-4; j_call: TRBJ1-2; cdr3_aa: CASKSGAGDGYTF
v_call: TRBV7-9; j_call: TRBJ2-7; cdr3_aa: CASSSRDSYEQYF
v_call: TRBV7-9; j_call: TRBJ2-3; cdr3_aa: CASSPSAGTLKGDTQYF
v_call: TRBV5-1; j_call: TRBJ2-5; cdr3_aa: CASSLGGGGKETQYF
v_call: TRBV6-1; j_call: TRBJ2-2; cdr3_aa: CASKRLAGSTGELFF
v_call: TRBV6-5; j_call: TRBJ2-1; cdr3_aa: CASSQNNEQFF
v_call: TRBV29-1; j_call: TRBJ1-1; cdr3_aa: CSVALNFEAFF
v_call: TRBV6-1; j_call: TRBJ1-5; cdr3_aa: CASSAVTNQPQHF
v_call: TRBV30; j_call: TRBJ1-1; cdr3_aa: CAWSVLRENTEAFF
v_call: TRBV20-1; j_call: TRBJ2-1; cdr3_aa: CSARDSIAGAHLFSYNEQFF
v_call: TRBV5-1; j_call: TRBJ2-3; cdr3_aa: CASSRAVPRDTQYF
v_call: TRBV5-4; j_call: TRBJ2-2; cdr3_aa: CASSLGLDNTGELFF
v_call: TRBV6-5; j_call: TRBJ2-7; cdr3_aa: CASSYLGTSGSITYEQYF
v_call: TRBV15; j_call: TRBJ1-4; cdr3_aa: CATSRGGAGTRNEKLFF
v_call: TRBV6-2/TRBV6-3; j_call: TRBJ2-1; cdr3_aa: CASKSSLNEQFF
v_call: TRBV11-2; j_call: TRBJ2-2; cdr3_aa: CASSWGRTDTGELFF
v_call: TRBV7-3; j_call: TRBJ2-3; cdr3_aa: CASSLLPLASDTQYF
v_call: TRBV5-4; j_call: TRBJ1-2; cdr3_aa: CASSSQDRTNYGYTF
v_call: TRBV3-1; j_call: TRBJ2-7; cdr3_aa: CASSQVERDYEQYF
v_call: TRBV7-3; j_call: TRBJ2-1; cdr3_aa: CASSPRSREYNEQFF
v_call: TRBV20-1; j_call: TRBJ2-7; cdr3_aa: CSARHSLGDSAYEQYF
v_call: TRBV29-1; j_call: TRBJ2-1; cdr3_aa: CSVNGLAGGQFF
v_call: TRBV7-3; j_call: TRBJ2-2; cdr3_aa: CASSRTGTSTFGELFF
v_call: TRBV2; j_call: TRBJ2-3; cdr3_aa: CASAPLGGTDTQYF
v_call: TRBV7-2; j_call: TRBJ1-5; cdr3_aa: CASSRSGTRYSNQPQHF
v_call: TRBV30; j_call: TRBJ1-5; cdr3_aa: CAWSSGNQPQHF
v_call: TRBV12-3/TRBV12-4; j_call: TRBJ2-5; cdr3_aa: CASSLSRTQYF
v_call: TRBV3-1; j_call: TRBJ2-1; cdr3_aa: CASSRSERGGFEQFF
v_call: TRBV12-5; j_call: TRBJ1-3; cdr3_aa: CASAGRESSGNTIYF
v_call: TRBV28; j_call: TRBJ2-1; cdr3_aa: CASSLVAEQFF
v_call: TRBV29-1; j_call: TRBJ1-1; cdr3_aa: CSVEKVRGRDTEAFF
v_call: TRBV25-1; j_call: TRBJ2-7; cdr3_aa: CASSDRRRYEQYF
v_call: TRBV19; j_call: TRBJ2-2; cdr3_aa: CASSTPGGNTGELFF
v_call: TRBV5-5; j_call: TRBJ2-2; cdr3_aa: CASSLAASANTGELFF
v_call: TRBV6-5; j_call: TRBJ1-1; cdr3_aa: CASSNRGALNTEAFF
v_call: TRBV3-1; j_call: TRBJ2-1; cdr3_aa: CASSQVPQRGPGEQFF
v_call: TRBV12-3/TRBV12-4; j_call: TRBJ1-5; cdr3_aa: CASSPTPGQRTQPQHF
v_call: TRBV12-3/TRBV12-4; j_call: TRBJ1-1; cdr3_aa: CASSLRGENTEAFF
v_call: TRBV18; j_call: TRBJ1-1; cdr3_aa: CASSPPTGTAGEAFF
v_call: TRBV12-5; j_call: TRBJ2-1; cdr3_aa: CASGQPPGAGANNEQFF
v_call: TRBV9; j_call: TRBJ2-3; cdr3_aa: CASSVGGRADTQYF
v_call: TRBV3-1; j_call: TRBJ2-7; cdr3_aa: CASSQDRRGAYEQYF
v_call: TRBV29-1; j_call: TRBJ2-3; cdr3_aa: CSVEGRETDTQYF
v_call: TRBV5-1; j_call: TRBJ2-7; cdr3_aa: CASSLEWDGDYEQYF
v_call: TRBV6-1; j_call: TRBJ1-2; cdr3_aa: CASSGGPRKDYGYTF
v_call: TRBV20-1; j_call: TRBJ2-1; cdr3_aa: CSARGTSGRSDEQFF
v_call: TRBV20-1; j_call: TRBJ2-1; cdr3_aa: CSALWGTNEQFF
v_call: TRBV7-2; j_call: TRBJ1-3; cdr3_aa: CASSFVGQGSGNTIYF